This entry lists 23 T cell receptor beta chains sequenced from one sample in a study of shared clonotypes between healthy human individuals. Naive CD8 cells lacked CD45RO and underwent positive selection for CCR7, leaving out terminally differentiated effector memory CD45RA+ cells. Profiling relied on immunoSEQ multiplex PCR, and the TCRdb table lists in-frame clones only, not all of them. The sample shows under 2,000,000 clones, about 95% of them seen only once. Sequenced sample: naive CD8+ T cells sorted from blood. The origin of the receptors is a man in his late teens or twenties in good health.

The V gene is TRBV19, the J gene TRBJ2-1, with unresolved D. The V and J ends lost 4 bases and 5 bases respectively, with 9 bases between them. Germline CDR1 reads LNHDA; CDR2 reads SQIVND (reference sequence). The CDR3 sequence is 13 residues long. The CDR3 protein is CASSSWTHNEQFF. The DNA for the CDR3 is TGTGCCAGTAGTAGCTGGACCCACAATGAGCAGTTCTTC.

The chain recombines TRBV19 with TRBJ1-2; D gene uncertain. CDR1 and CDR2 from the germline V gene are LNHDA and SQIVND (reference sequence). The CDR3 length is 17 residues. Trimming pared 3 bases from V and 5 bases from J, leaving 22 bases between. In DNA, the CDR3 is TGTGCCAGTAGTATCTCCACCCTGGCCGGGCTCGGGTATGGCTACACCTTC. Translating it yields CASSISTLAGLGYGYTF. The full variable domain, rest sourced from reference TRBV19 and TRBJ1-2, is DGGITQSPKYLFRKEGQNVTLSCEQNLNHDAMYWYRQDPGQGLRLIYYSQIVNDFQKGDIAEGYSVSREKKESFPLTVTSAQKNPTAFYLCASSISTLAGLGYGYTFGSGTRLTVV.

The rearrangement joins TRBV19 to TRBJ2-7; 9 positions match TRBD1. The germline V gene has CDR1 LNHDA and CDR2 SQIVND (reference sequence). V dropped 5 bases and J dropped 0; count of bases not matched to a gene: 5. The CDR3 runs to 15 residues. The CDR3 DNA reads as TGTGCCAGTAGTCGGGACAGGGACAGCTCCTACGAGCAGTACTTC. Translation: CASSRDRDSSYEQYF.

Concerning this clone itself: Different DNA sequences within this sample yield the same CDR3. This rearrangement joins TRBV9 to TRBJ2-7; the D is unclear. The ends were cut back, 3 bases at V and 2 bases at J, with 9 bases in the middle. The length of the CDR3 is 13 residues. Looked up from germline, CDR1 is SGDLS and CDR2 is YYNGEE. The CDR3: CASSAGPAYEQYF. In DNA form, the CDR3 reads TGTGCCAGCAGCGCTGGCCCGGCCTACGAGCAGTACTTC.

V is TRBV7-9 and J is TRBJ2-5, with 16 bases matching TRBD2. The CDR3 sequence is 19 residues long. The germline gives CDR1 SEHNR, CDR2 FQNEAQ (reference sequence). V lost 4 bases, J lost 2 bases, and 10 bases stayed unmatched. The CDR3 sequence: CASSSSPGLAGGRQETQYF. In DNA, the CDR3 is TGTGCCAGCAGCTCTTCCCCGGGACTAGCGGGGGGGCGTCAAGAGACCCAGTACTTC.

Remarks on this clone: Distinct nucleotide sequences in the sample also encode this CDR3. The chain is built from TRBV5-1 and TRBJ2-7; D gene ambiguous. This CDR3 is built from 13 residues. Deletions cut 0 bases from V and 7 bases from J, with 11 bases between. Germline CDR1 SGHRS, CDR2 YFSETQ. DNA of the CDR3: TGCGCCAGCAGCTTGGAACCCCTGGGAGAGCAGTACTTC. Translating it yields CASSLEPLGEQYF.

The rearrangement uses TRBV5-1 and TRBJ1-1; D unresolved. Germline V gives CDR1 SGHRS, CDR2 YFSETQ. V was pared by 1 base and J by 2 bases, with 9 bases between. The CDR3 covers 14 residues. CDR3 loop: CASSLRETNTEAFF. In DNA, the CDR3 is TGCGCCAGCAGCTTGCGTGAAACAAACACTGAAGCTTTCTTT.

The rearrangement uses TRBV5-4 and TRBJ1-4; D call uncertain. CDR3 size: 14 residues. The V gene's germline CDR1 is SGHNT and CDR2 YYREEE (reference sequence). Deletions cut 5 bases from V and 2 bases from J, with 10 bases between. CDR3 residues: CASSEGMTNEKLFF. The CDR3 DNA follows: TGTGCCAGCAGTGAGGGAATGACTAATGAAAAACTGTTTTTT.

The chain has TRBV11-1 and TRBJ1-2, with 7 bases aligning to TRBD1. J lost 3 bases, V lost 1 base, and 5 bases had no gene match. The germline V gene encodes CDR1 SGHAT and CDR2 FQDESV (reference sequence). This CDR3 contains 15 residues. In DNA, the CDR3 is TGTGCCAGCAGCTTAGGACAGGGTGACGACTATGGCTACACCTTC. It codes for CASSLGQGDDYGYTF.

The CDR3 bases are TGTGCCAGCGCGGGAGGTCTAGGTTACGAGCAGTACTTC. Amino acid sequence: CASAGGLGYEQYF. The chain joins TRBV27 to TRBJ2-7; TRBD2 matches 8 bases. The CDR3 runs to 13 residues. V gave up 8 bases and J gave up 4 bases; unmatched junction bases: 7. From germline, CDR1 is MNHEY and CDR2 SMNVEV (reference sequence).

The V call is TRBV11-2, the J call TRBJ2-1, with no clear D. The ends were cut back, 5 bases at V and 0 bases at J, with 11 bases in the middle. The CDR3 is made up of 15 amino acids. Germline values: CDR1 SGHAT, CDR2 FQNNGV. Here the CDR3 DNA reads TGTGCCAGCAGCCCGTGGATAAGCTCCTACAATGAGCAGTTCTTC. It translates to CASSPWISSYNEQFF.

Regarding this clone: Other nucleotide sequences from this sample produce the same CDR3. V gene TRBV7-6 combines with J gene TRBJ2-1, with D unclear. This CDR3 has 13 residues. The ends were cut back, 1 base at V and 4 bases at J, with 5 bases in the middle. CDR1 is SGHVS, CDR2 FNYEAQ, per germline. The CDR3 bases are TGTGCCAGCAGCTTAGAGAGGTACAATGAGCAGTTCTTC. Protein sequence: CASSLERYNEQFF.

The chain employs TRBV5-5 and TRBJ2-7; 7 bases are shared with TRBD1. The germline V gene has CDR1 SGHKS and CDR2 YYEKEE (reference sequence). The CDR3 has 14 residues. V dropped 4 bases and J dropped 4; count of bases not matched to a gene: 8. The CDR3 bases are TGTGCCAGCAGCGAGGTGGGGACAGTGTACGAGCAGTACTTC. Protein sequence: CASSEVGTVYEQYF.

The chain links TRBV4-1 to TRBJ1-1; TRBD1 might be the D (5 bases). The V and J ends lost 4 bases and 7 bases respectively, with 13 bases between them. CDR1 and CDR2 (germline): MGHRA, YSYEKL. CDR3 length equals 13 residues. In DNA, the CDR3 is TGCGCCAGCAGCCCCCGTGGGCAGGGTGAAGCTTTCTTT. Translated, it gives CASSPRGQGEAFF.

This sequence joins TRBV6-1 and TRBJ1-1; D is ambiguous. Trimming removed 4 bases at V and 10 bases at J, with 4 bases between. Germline CDR1 and CDR2: MNHNS and SASEGT. The length of the CDR3 is 9 residues. CDR3 bases: TGTGCCAGCAGTGTGGGAGCTTTCTTT. It translates to CASSVGAFF.

The chain employs TRBV6-1 and TRBJ1-5; D perhaps matches TRBD1 (5 bases). Germline V gene sequence: CDR1 MNHNS, CDR2 SASEGT. CDR3 size: 18 residues. Trimming shortened V by 7 bases and J by 11 bases, and 33 bases separated the two germline ends. CDR3 amino acids: CASIETYEIGTLISSQHF. The CDR3 DNA follows: TGTGCCAGCATTGAGACCTACGAGATTGGGACCCTGATCAGCTCCCAGCATTTT.

The V gene is TRBV28, the J gene TRBJ2-1; 16 bases map to TRBD2. The CDR3 extends over 18 amino acids. Germline-derived CDR1 and CDR2 are MDHEN and SYDVKM. J gave up 0 bases and V 11 bases, and 10 bases lay outside the gene matches. The CDR3 region has the DNA TGTGCCTCCCTCGGGACTAGCGGGGGGGTCTTCTCCTACAATGAGCAGTTCTTC. Translating gives CASLGTSGGVFSYNEQFF.

V usage is TRBV27 and J usage is TRBJ1-1; 7 bases line up with TRBD1. CDR1 is MNHEY, CDR2 SMNVEV, per germline (reference sequence). CDR3 length: 18 residues. J gave up 0 bases and V 6 bases, and 16 bases lay outside the gene matches. CDR3 in amino acids: CASSQKSPGQNMNTEAFF. The CDR3 DNA reads as TGTGCCAGCAGCCAAAAATCTCCGGGACAGAACATGAACACTGAAGCTTTCTTT.

The rearrangement joins TRBV5-4 to TRBJ1-3, with a possible D match to TRBD1 (6 bases). The CDR3 spans 19 residues. CDR1 SGHNT and CDR2 YYREEE come from the germline V gene (reference sequence). Deletions cut 0 bases from V and 0 bases from J, with 19 bases between. The CDR3 DNA reads TGTGCCAGCAGCTTGGAGGGGTCGGGACAACCTAGCTCTGGAAACACCATATATTTT. Translating it yields CASSLEGSGQPSSGNTIYF.

The gene calls are TRBV4-2 and TRBJ1-5; 9 bases line up with TRBD1. This CDR3 contains 17 residues. The ends lost 1 base at V and 7 bases at J; junction bases unmatched: 11. CDR1 is LGHNA, CDR2 YNFKEQ, per germline. The CDR3 sequence: CASSQVPTGGGGQPQHF. CDR3 coding DNA: TGTGCCAGCAGCCAAGTACCTACAGGGGGCGGCGGACAGCCCCAGCATTTT.

Here the CDR3 reads CASSGGGYNEQFF. The DNA for the CDR3 is TGTGCCAGTAGCGGGGGGGGCTACAATGAGCAGTTCTTC. The chain employs TRBV2 and TRBJ2-1; 11 positions match TRBD2. Looked up from germline, CDR1 is SNHLY and CDR2 is FYNNEI. The CDR3 is made up of 13 amino acids. The V segment lost 9 bases and the J segment 3 bases; nucleotides outside the gene matches: 1.

The chain links TRBV30 to TRBJ1-1; 8 bases match TRBD1. J gave up 6 bases and V 3 bases, and 6 bases lay outside the gene matches. Germline V gene data show CDR1 as GTSNPN and CDR2 as SVGIG (reference sequence). This CDR3 contains 13 residues. This CDR3 reads CAWSPQGVAEAFF. As DNA, the CDR3 is TGTGCCTGGAGCCCACAGGGGGTCGCTGAAGCTTTCTTT.

This chain connects TRBV6-6 to TRBJ1-5, with D perhaps TRBD1 (6 bases). CDR1 and CDR2 from the germline V gene are MNHNY and SVGAGI (reference sequence). The V end lost 10 bases, the J end lost 9 bases, and 13 bases lay between the germline ends. The CDR3 length is 11 residues. CDR3 in amino acids: CATRGLWPQHF. As DNA, the CDR3 is TGTGCCACGCGGGGGCTTTGGCCCCAGCATTTT.